The TCR beta chain under discussion was sequenced for a study of T cell responses to AZD1222 COVID-19 vaccine. Study conclusions and caveats: Spike-wide vaccine-associated CD4 TCRs dominated at 160-218 and 743-854. Repertoires were sampled only after the peak T cell response. Most donors were white British and more were female, and clonal diversity was possibly underestimated.

The germline CDR1 and CDR2 sequences are ENHRY and SYGVKD. V was pared by 3 bases and J by 0 bases, with 15 bases between. The CDR3 covers 17 residues. For this clone: Antigen: not known.

Sequencing used immunoSEQ multiplex PCR; TCRdb keeps in-frame clones, though not all of them. The table lists 65,000 to 90,000 clones, 86% of them singletons. Sample: peripheral blood, taken on day 0 of AZD1222 vaccination. This receptor was identified in an adult in good health. This chain joins TRBV10-3 and TRBJ2-1; TRBD2 might be the D (7 bases). The chain's CDR3 is CAISDIRGGSSYNEQFF. CDR3 nucleotide sequence: TGTGCCATCAGTGATATCCGCGGGGGCAGCTCCTACAATGAGCAGTTCTTC.